Below, 30 T cell receptor beta chains from the same sample are listed, as sequenced in a study of shared clonotypes between healthy human individuals. The assay was immunoSEQ multiplex PCR, and TCRdb's table has in-frame clones only and misses some. The sample holds around 1,100,000 clones, about 80% seen once. The sequenced material came from memory CD4+ T cells from PBMCs. Sample subset: CD45RA-negative fraction. The receptors here all came from a man aged 18 to 35 in good health. Some clones in this sample may be carry-over from other donors' samples.

The rearrangement joins TRBV5-6 to TRBJ2-5; 8 bases are a match to TRBD2. Germline loops: CDR1 SGHDT, CDR2 YYEEEE. The junction had 7 bases not matched to a gene; V was cut back by 5 bases and J by 4 bases. The CDR3 is made up of 14 amino acids. The CDR3 here is CASRGAGGGETQYF. The CDR3 coding sequence is TGTGCCAGCAGGGGGGCGGGAGGTGGAGAGACCCAGTACTTC.

This chain joins TRBV15 and TRBJ2-5; D unresolved. The CDR3 length is 13 residues. CDR1 and CDR2 (germline): LNHNV, YYDKDF (reference sequence). V was trimmed by 3 bases and J by 5 bases, leaving 10 bases between them. DNA for the CDR3: TGTGCCACCAGCAGCGACCCCTGGGAGACCCAGTACTTC. It is translated as CATSSDPWETQYF.

This chain uses TRBV10-3 with TRBJ1-3, with 9 bases fitting TRBD1. Germline V gene data show CDR1 as ENHRY and CDR2 as SYGVKD. There are 17 residues in the CDR3. The V segment lost 6 bases and the J segment 1 base; nucleotides outside the gene matches: 10. CDR3 region: CAIRNTGQGTSGNTIYF. CDR3 DNA sequence: TGTGCCATCAGGAATACAGGACAGGGGACGTCTGGAAACACCATATATTTT.

The V gene is TRBV7-2, the J gene TRBJ2-2, with 9 bases lining up with TRBD1. The CDR3 is made up of 14 amino acids. Germline V lookup: CDR1 SGHTA, CDR2 FQGNSA. Unmatched junction bases numbered 4, after V lost 5 bases and J lost 6 bases. CDR3 coding DNA: TGTGCCAGCAGCCCCAGACAGGGGGCCGGGGAGCTGTTTTTT. Amino acids: CASSPRQGAGELFF.

The rearrangement uses TRBV28 and TRBJ1-3; no definite D call. CDR3 length equals 13 residues. V lost 7 bases, J lost 3 bases, and 10 bases lay in between. The germline CDR1 and CDR2 sequences are MDHEN and SYDVKM. CDR3 coding DNA: TGTGCCAGCACCCCCCCGCTTGGAAACACCATATATTTT. Translation gives CASTPPLGNTIYF.

The V call is TRBV6-6, the J call TRBJ2-3; a weak D match, TRBD1 (6 bases). Between the trimmed V and J ends, which lost 8 bases and 5 bases, there was a span of 23 bases. Germline lookup yields CDR1 MNHNY and CDR2 SVGAGI (reference sequence). The CDR3 covers 16 residues. The CDR3 DNA reads as TGTGCCAGCTGCTCTGACGGGACAAGTTTTGGAGATACGCAGTATTTT. As protein: CASCSDGTSFGDTQYF.

The chain is built from TRBV11-1 and TRBJ2-1; D uncertain. The CDR3 contains 13 residues. Germline loops: CDR1 SGHAT, CDR2 FQDESV (reference sequence). V shed 1 base and J shed 5 bases, with 6 bases lying between them. The CDR3, as DNA: TGTGCCAGCAGCTTAGGGCTCCACAATGAGCAGTTCTTC. This sequence encodes CASSLGLHNEQFF.

This sequence joins TRBV5-6 and TRBJ2-2, with D perhaps matching TRBD1 (6 bases). V was pared by 0 bases and J by 0 bases, with 9 bases between. There are 16 residues in the CDR3. The germline gives CDR1 SGHDT, CDR2 YYEEEE. CDR3 sequence reads: CASSLGPGANTGELFF. The CDR3 DNA reads TGTGCCAGCAGCTTGGGGCCAGGGGCGAACACCGGGGAGCTGTTTTTT.

This clone appeared once. The chain joins TRBV19 to TRBJ2-4; tentative D call: TRBD1 (5 bases). This CDR3 has 12 amino acids. CDR1 is LNHDA, CDR2 SQIVND, per germline (reference sequence). V was trimmed by 4 bases and J by 14 bases, leaving 15 bases between them. The CDR3, as DNA: TGTGCCAGTAGTACGGACAAGCCAACGAAGTACTTC. Its translation is CASSTDKPTKYF.

Turning to this clone: Additional DNA sequences in this sample encode the identical CDR3. This chain links TRBV7-9 with TRBJ2-7, with D hard to call. V lost 1 base to trimming and J lost 1 base, with 2 bases between them. This CDR3 region has 12 residues. Germline V lookup: CDR1 SEHNR, CDR2 FQNEAQ (reference sequence). CDR3 sequence (DNA): TGTGCCAGCAGCTTAGGGTCCTACGAGCAGTACTTC. It codes for CASSLGSYEQYF.

This clone was detected only a few times. This chain connects TRBV7-9 to TRBJ1-3; TRBD1 agrees at 9 bases. This CDR3 region has 15 residues. The germline CDR1 and CDR2 sequences are SEHNR and FQNEAQ (reference sequence). The junction had 2 bases not matched to a gene; V was cut back by 5 bases and J by 0 bases. The CDR3: CASSVTGGSGNTIYF. DNA of the CDR3: TGTGCCAGCAGCGTGACAGGGGGCTCTGGAAACACCATATATTTT.

The CDR3 spells CASSLYWGAGTEAFF. CDR3 nucleotide sequence: TGTGCCAGCAGCTTATATTGGGGGGCTGGCACTGAAGCTTTCTTT. The rearrangement links TRBV7-2 to TRBJ1-1; TRBD1 might be the D (6 bases). This CDR3 is built from 15 residues. CDR1 SGHTA and CDR2 FQGNSA come from the germline V gene. Trimming removed 2 bases from V and 4 bases from J, with 14 bases in between. Using reference TRBV7-2 and TRBJ1-1 for the parts outside the CDR3, the full variable domain is GAGVSQSPSNKVTEKGKDVELRCDPISGHTALYWYRQSLGQGLEFLIYFQGNSAPDKSGLPSDRFSAERTGGSVSTLTIQRTQQEDSAVYLCASSLYWGAGTEAFFGQGTRLTVV.

The chain combines TRBV4-2 with TRBJ2-7; the D gene is possibly TRBD1 (5 bases). V lost 3 bases to trimming and J lost 0 bases, with 15 bases between them. Per germline, CDR1 LGHNA and CDR2 YNFKEQ. The CDR3 sequence is 16 residues long. The CDR3 is CASSQADSVSSYEQYF. CDR3 sequence (DNA): TGTGCCAGCAGCCAGGCTGACAGTGTCAGCTCCTACGAGCAGTACTTC.

Concerning this clone: In the same sample, other DNA sequences code for this CDR3. This chain links TRBV28 with TRBJ1-2, with a weak D call TRBD1 (5 bases). Germline V gives CDR1 MDHEN, CDR2 SYDVKM. The germline V and J ends were trimmed by 6 bases and 5 bases, with 10 bases remaining between them. This CDR3 is 12 amino acids long. The DNA for the CDR3 is TGTGCCAGCAGGTTAGCAGGGTATGGCTACACCTTC. This codes for CASRLAGYGYTF.

The gene calls are TRBV18 and TRBJ2-7; D call uncertain. Germline V gene lookup returns CDR1 KGHSH and CDR2 LQKENI. With 5 bases removed from V and 2 bases from J, the gap between germline ends came to 10 bases. CDR3 length: 13 residues. The CDR3 loop reads CASSRSQAYEQYF. In DNA, the CDR3 is TGTGCCAGCTCAAGGAGCCAAGCCTACGAGCAGTACTTC.

V is TRBV4-2 and J is TRBJ1-5; D is uncertain. The CDR3 runs to 13 residues. From germline, CDR1 is LGHNA and CDR2 YNFKEQ. V was cut by 4 bases and J by 0 bases, with 4 bases left in between. This chain's CDR3 is CASSRGSNQPQHF. The DNA for the CDR3 is TGTGCCAGCAGCCGGGGTAGCAATCAGCCCCAGCATTTT.

This clone was counted many times. V and J are TRBV19 and TRBJ2-7; 9 bases match TRBD2. The CDR3 is made up of 16 amino acids. Germline V gene sequence: CDR1 LNHDA, CDR2 SQIVND (reference sequence). V lost 5 bases and J lost 0; bases outside the gene matches: 8. As DNA, the CDR3 is TGTGCCAGTAGTGAAATAGCGGGAGTTTCCTCCTACGAGCAGTACTTC. It codes for CASSEIAGVSSYEQYF.

This clone was picked up many times. In DNA form, the CDR3 reads TGTGCCAGCTCACCGGGACTAGTTTCCGACGAGCAGTACTTC. Translated: CASSPGLVSDEQYF. The rearrangement joins TRBV18 to TRBJ2-7, with 8 bases fitting TRBD2. CDR3 length equals 14 residues. Germline trimming cut 3 bases from V and 5 bases from J; bases unmatched to any gene: 6. Germline V lookup: CDR1 KGHSH, CDR2 LQKENI. Complete variable domain (other parts from reference TRBV18 and TRBJ2-7): NAGVMQNPRHLVRRRGQEARLRCSPMKGHSHVYWYRQLPEEGLKFMVYLQKENIIDESGMPKERFSAEFPKEGPSILRIQQVVRGDSAAYFCASSPGLVSDEQYFGPGTRLTVT.

The chain joins TRBV5-6 to TRBJ1-5; D might be TRBD1 (5 bases). CDR3 size: 12 residues. Germline-derived CDR1 and CDR2 are SGHDT and YYEEEE. V was cut by 5 bases and J by 9 bases, with 12 bases left in between. CDR3 in DNA: TGTGCCAGCAGTCAGGGACCGGGGCCCCAGCATTTT. This gives the protein CASSQGPGPQHF.

V and J are TRBV18 and TRBJ2-1; possible D gene TRBD2, 5 bases. This CDR3 has 18 residues. CDR1 is KGHSH and CDR2 is LQKENI in the germline V gene. The V gene lost 3 bases and the J gene lost 0 bases, with 18 bases spanning the gap. The chain's CDR3 is CASSPSPAGASSYNEQFF. CDR3 nucleotide sequence: TGTGCCAGCTCACCCTCTCCCGCGGGCGCAAGCTCCTACAATGAGCAGTTCTTC.

The V and J genes are TRBV5-8 and TRBJ2-6, with D perhaps being TRBD1 or TRBD2 (5 bases each). The V end was cut by 1 base, the J end by 3 bases, with 11 bases between. Germline V gene sequence: CDR1 SGHTS, CDR2 YDEGEE. This CDR3 has 16 residues. CDR3 sequence reads: CASSLFGGIGANVLTF. The CDR3 DNA sequence: TGTGCCAGCAGCTTGTTTGGGGGTATTGGGGCCAACGTCCTGACTTTC.

The chain employs TRBV28 and TRBJ2-2, with 7 nucleotides matching TRBD2. V lost 7 bases and J lost 5; bases outside the gene matches: 7. Per the germline V gene, CDR1 is MDHEN and CDR2 is SYDVKM. The CDR3 covers 14 residues. The CDR3 DNA is TGTGCCAGCAAAAGGGAGGGATGGACCGGGGAGCTGTTTTTT. This translates into CASKREGWTGELFF.

V usage is TRBV4-2 and J usage is TRBJ1-1; D gene unclear. This CDR3 is built from 17 residues. V dropped 0 bases and J dropped 3 bases, with 17 bases sitting between them. From germline, CDR1 is LGHNA and CDR2 YNFKEQ. The CDR3 sequence: CASSQDLRVRGDTEAFF. In DNA, the CDR3 is TGTGCCAGCAGCCAAGATTTGAGGGTTCGGGGAGACACTGAAGCTTTCTTT.

As concerns this clone: Other DNA sequences in this sample translate to the same CDR3. CDR3 sequence: CASSVVSGSYNEQFF. For the CDR3, the DNA is TGTGCCAGCAGCGTAGTTAGCGGGAGCTACAATGAGCAGTTCTTC. The chain has TRBV9 and TRBJ2-1, with 9 bases aligning to TRBD2. This CDR3 is 15 amino acids long. The J segment lost 3 bases and the V segment lost 0 bases, leaving 1 base of the junction unmatched. The germline V gene encodes CDR1 SGDLS and CDR2 YYNGEE.

This clone appeared once. The rearrangement links TRBV19 to TRBJ1-5, with TRBD1 as a possible D gene (5 bases). Between the trimmed V and J ends, which lost 9 bases and 5 bases, there was a span of 17 bases. The CDR3 is made up of 14 amino acids. The germline V gene encodes CDR1 LNHDA and CDR2 SQIVND (reference sequence). The CDR3 here is CASNPGDGDQPQHF. Here the CDR3 DNA reads TGTGCCAGCAACCCGGGGGACGGGGATCAGCCCCAGCATTTT.

The chain has TRBV25-1 and TRBJ1-2, with 7 bases fitting TRBD1. Per the germline V gene, CDR1 is MGHDK and CDR2 is SYGVNS. Losses at the gene ends were 6 bases for V and 3 bases for J; bases not matched to a gene: 7. The CDR3 spans 14 residues. The CDR3 DNA follows: TGTGCCAGCAGCGATCATACAGGGGACTATGGCTACACCTTC. As protein: CASSDHTGDYGYTF.

The rearrangement joins TRBV6-1 to TRBJ1-1, with TRBD1 matching over 8 bases. The CDR3 has 13 residues. From germline, CDR1 is MNHNS and CDR2 SASEGT. The trim removed 5 bases at V and 5 bases at J, leaving 4 bases unmatched. The CDR3 sequence is CASSTRGLTEAFF. The CDR3 coding sequence is TGTGCCAGCAGTACCAGGGGGCTTACTGAAGCTTTCTTT.

This clone came up a few times. The same CDR3 is also encoded by other DNA sequences in this sample. The V and J genes are TRBV9 and TRBJ2-3, with 10 nucleotides matching TRBD2. V dropped 2 bases and J dropped 0; count of bases not matched to a gene: 0. Germline values: CDR1 SGDLS, CDR2 YYNGEE. The length of the CDR3 is 15 residues. The CDR3: CASSVTSGSTDTQYF. In nucleotides, the CDR3 is TGTGCCAGCAGCGTGACTAGCGGGAGCACAGATACGCAGTATTTT.

The chain has TRBV5-4 and TRBJ1-1, with no clear D. CDR3 length equals 13 residues. Germline loops: CDR1 SGHNT, CDR2 YYREEE (reference sequence). Trimming removed 4 bases from V and 7 bases from J, with 14 bases in between. Here the CDR3 reads CASSPRAGFEAFF. For the CDR3, the DNA is TGTGCCAGCAGCCCTCGGGCGGGGTTTGAAGCTTTCTTT.

This clone was seen a single time. This chain connects TRBV19 to TRBJ2-2; 7 nucleotides align to TRBD2. The V gene's germline CDR1 is LNHDA and CDR2 SQIVND (reference sequence). V dropped 3 bases and J dropped 5; count of bases not matched to a gene: 3. CDR3 size: 14 residues. The CDR3: CASSIRTRTGELFF. CDR3 DNA sequence: TGTGCCAGTAGTATCAGGACTAGAACCGGGGAGCTGTTTTTT. The entire variable domain, with the rest obtained from reference TRBV19 and TRBJ2-2, is as follows: DGGITQSPKYLFRKEGQNVTLSCEQNLNHDAMYWYRQDPGQGLRLIYYSQIVNDFQKGDIAEGYSVSREKKESFPLTVTSAQKNPTAFYLCASSIRTRTGELFFGEGSRLTVL.